The entry below gives a single TCR beta chain sequence along with its context. The antigen is not known. Sorted-subset replicate PCRs used about 0.2 ug DNA, some 30,000 T cell genomes. Profiled with immunoSEQ multiplex PCR; TCRdb holds only in-frame clones, not every one. The sample has about 2 million clones; 85% to 95% are singletons. This sample was included in a study of shared clonotypes between healthy human individuals. Study-level findings and limits: Read depth was anticipated to influence clonotype sharing among donors.

Naive CD8 cells lacked CD45RO and underwent positive selection for CCR7, leaving out terminally differentiated effector memory CD45RA+ cells. Sequencing was carried out using naive CD8+ T cells sorted from blood. The origin of this receptor is a man aged 18 to 30 in good health.

The CDR3 DNA reads as TGTGCCAGCAGTTGGAGTACCGGGGAGCTGTTTTTT. As protein: CASSWSTGELFF. The J gene is TRBJ2-2, the V gene TRBV25-1; D gene ambiguous. V shed 5 bases and J shed 5 bases, with 6 bases lying between them. The germline V gene has CDR1 MGHDK and CDR2 SYGVNS. This CDR3 comprises 12 residues.